These T cell receptor beta chains were read from a single sample in a study of cytomegalovirus exposure and HLA in healthy donors. Profiled with immunoSEQ multiplex PCR; TCRdb holds only in-frame clones, not every one. Among some 100,000 clones listed, 75% to 85% were seen once. What was sequenced was PBMCs. All receptors derive from a male donor in good health and CMV-seropositive. Each CDR3 is given with its conserved first and last residue. The D gene is left open where the match is weak. Size is omitted from some rows. Given values are once, few, many or a class for expanded clones.

d_gene: TRBD1
v_gene: TRBV18
j_gene: TRBJ1-5
abundance: once
CDR3nt: TGTGCCAGCTCACCCACAGGGGTGGTTCAGCCCCAGCATTTT
CDR3aa: CASSPTGVVQPQHF

d_gene: TRBD1
v_gene: TRBV10-3
j_gene: TRBJ1-6
abundance: -
CDR3nt: TGTGCCACCTGGACAGGGGGTGATTCACCCCTCCACTTT
CDR3aa: CATWTGGDSPLHF

d_gene: TRBD1
v_gene: TRBV7-3
j_gene: TRBJ2-7
abundance: -
CDR3nt: TGTGCCAGCAGCACGGACAGGGGAAAGGAGCAGTACTTC
CDR3aa: CASSTDRGKEQYF

d_gene: -
v_gene: TRBV30
j_gene: TRBJ1-6
abundance: few
CDR3nt: TGTGCCGGAGAAGGGGATTTAGCCTCCTATAATTCACCCCTCCACTTT
CDR3aa: CAGEGDLASYNSPLHF

d_gene: TRBD1
v_gene: TRBV19
j_gene: TRBJ1-4
abundance: -
CDR3nt: TGTGCCAGTAGTATCTCGGACAGGGGGCTTGAAAAACTGTTTTTT
CDR3aa: CASSISDRGLEKLFF

d_gene: -
v_gene: TRBV5-1
j_gene: TRBJ2-3
abundance: -
CDR3nt: TGCGCCAGCAGCTTGCCGTCAGATACGCAGTATTTT
CDR3aa: CASSLPSDTQYF

d_gene: -
v_gene: TRBV7-2
j_gene: TRBJ1-1
abundance: few
CDR3nt: TGTGCCAGCAGCCAGACCGACAGAACTGAAGCTTTCTTT
CDR3aa: CASSQTDRTEAFF

d_gene: TRBD1
v_gene: TRBV6-6
j_gene: TRBJ1-3
abundance: -
CDR3nt: TGTGCCAGCAGTTACTCCACAGGGGGCTCTGGAAACACCATATATTTT
CDR3aa: CASSYSTGGSGNTIYF

d_gene: -
v_gene: TRBV30
j_gene: TRBJ1-2
abundance: -
CDR3nt: TGTGCCTGGAGTGTAATGGAGAACTATGGCTACACCTTC
CDR3aa: CAWSVMENYGYTF

d_gene: -
v_gene: TRBV5-1
j_gene: TRBJ1-1
abundance: -
CDR3nt: TGCGCCAGCAGCGTAAAACAGGGCCTGAACACTGAAGCTTTCTTT
CDR3aa: CASSVKQGLNTEAFF

d_gene: TRBD1
v_gene: TRBV5-1
j_gene: TRBJ2-5
abundance: -
CDR3nt: TGCGCCAGCAGCTTACCCGGGACAGGGCAAGAGACCCAGTACTTC
CDR3aa: CASSLPGTGQETQYF

d_gene: -
v_gene: TRBV28
j_gene: TRBJ1-2
abundance: -
CDR3nt: TGTGCCAGCAGTTTAAGCCCTGTTCGGGAAGGCTACACCTTC
CDR3aa: CASSLSPVREGYTF

d_gene: TRBD1
v_gene: TRBV10-3
j_gene: TRBJ1-1
abundance: -
CDR3nt: TGTGCCACCCAACAGGGGGTGAACACTGAAGCTTTCTTT
CDR3aa: CATQQGVNTEAFF

d_gene: -
v_gene: TRBV7-9
j_gene: TRBJ1-4
abundance: -
CDR3nt: TGTGCCAGCAGTGAAACTAGTGAAAAACTGTTTTTT
CDR3aa: CASSETSEKLFF

d_gene: TRBD2
v_gene: TRBV9
j_gene: TRBJ2-5
abundance: -
CDR3nt: TGTGCCAGCAGCGTAGGTAGCGGGGGAAGCCAAGAGACCCAGTACTTC
CDR3aa: CASSVGSGGSQETQYF

d_gene: -
v_gene: TRBV27
j_gene: TRBJ1-2
abundance: -
CDR3nt: TGTGCCAGCAGTTTAGGTCAGGGCAAGTATGGCTACACCTTC
CDR3aa: CASSLGQGKYGYTF

d_gene: TRBD1
v_gene: TRBV9
j_gene: TRBJ2-7
abundance: -
CDR3nt: TGTGCCAGCAGCGCCGGACAGGGAGGCAGAGGGTACGAGCAGTACTTC
CDR3aa: CASSAGQGGRGYEQYF

d_gene: -
v_gene: TRBV7-8
j_gene: TRBJ1-4
abundance: -
CDR3nt: TGTGCCAGCAGCACCGGACAGACAAGGGGGGGAAAACTGTTTTTT
CDR3aa: CASSTGQTRGGKLFF

d_gene: -
v_gene: TRBV4-2
j_gene: TRBJ1-5
abundance: few
CDR3nt: TGTGCCAGCAGCCAAATAAACCTTGACAGGTTCAATCAGCCCCAGCATTTT
CDR3aa: CASSQINLDRFNQPQHF

d_gene: TRBD1
v_gene: TRBV30
j_gene: TRBJ1-5
abundance: few
CDR3nt: TGTGCCTGGAGTGGCCGAGGGACAGGGTTGGGGTCCCGGCATTTT
CDR3aa: CAWSGRGTGLGSRHF

d_gene: TRBD2
v_gene: TRBV13
j_gene: TRBJ2-2
abundance: -
CDR3nt: TGTGCCAGCAGCCCCAGGGAGGGTGATAGGGCCGGGGAGCTGTTTTTT
CDR3aa: CASSPREGDRAGELFF

d_gene: -
v_gene: TRBV7-3
j_gene: TRBJ2-3
abundance: -
CDR3nt: TGTGCCAGCAGCCAGGACAGTAGCACAGATACGCAGTATTTT
CDR3aa: CASSQDSSTDTQYF

d_gene: -
v_gene: TRBV6-5
j_gene: TRBJ1-6
abundance: once
CDR3nt: TGTGCCAGCAGTCGCCCGGGCTCCTATAATTCACCCCTCCACTTT
CDR3aa: CASSRPGSYNSPLHF

d_gene: -
v_gene: TRBV6-1
j_gene: TRBJ1-2
abundance: many
CDR3nt: TGTGCCAGCAGGACCTTTGGACTCGTCTATGGCTACACCTTC
CDR3aa: CASRTFGLVYGYTF

d_gene: -
v_gene: TRBV6-5
j_gene: TRBJ2-7
abundance: -
CDR3nt: TGTGCCAGCAGTTGGGGCTACGAGCAGTACTTC
CDR3aa: CASSWGYEQYF

d_gene: -
v_gene: TRBV5-1
j_gene: TRBJ2-7
abundance: few
CDR3nt: TGCGCCAGCAGCCCCTCGAGGCCTCCCGAGGGCGAGCAGTACTTC
CDR3aa: CASSPSRPPEGEQYF

d_gene: -
v_gene: TRBV7-6
j_gene: TRBJ2-3
abundance: -
CDR3nt: TGTGCCAGCAGCCCCCGAAAAGGACTCACAGATACGCAGTATTTT
CDR3aa: CASSPRKGLTDTQYF

d_gene: TRBD1
v_gene: TRBV7-9
j_gene: TRBJ1-4
abundance: once
CDR3nt: TGTGCCAGCAGCCGAACGACAGGGATGGGTGAAAAACTGTTTTTT
CDR3aa: CASSRTTGMGEKLFF

d_gene: -
v_gene: TRBV18
j_gene: TRBJ1-1
abundance: -
CDR3nt: TGTGCCAGCTCACCAGGATTGGAGGGAATAGCTTTCTTT
CDR3aa: CASSPGLEGIAFF

d_gene: TRBD1
v_gene: TRBV6-6
j_gene: TRBJ1-1
abundance: -
CDR3nt: TGTGCCAGCAGCCGCGACAGGGGGCGGACGAACACTGAAGCTTTCTTT
CDR3aa: CASSRDRGRTNTEAFF

d_gene: -
v_gene: TRBV5-1
j_gene: TRBJ1-2
abundance: -
CDR3nt: TGCGCCAGCAGCTTGGCGGCGGGGGTCTATGGCTACACCTTC
CDR3aa: CASSLAAGVYGYTF

d_gene: TRBD1
v_gene: TRBV5-1
j_gene: TRBJ1-2
abundance: once
CDR3nt: TGCGCCAGCAGCCCAGGGACAGGGGGTTACCCCGACTATGGCTACACCTTC
CDR3aa: CASSPGTGGYPDYGYTF

d_gene: TRBD2
v_gene: TRBV11-2
j_gene: TRBJ2-7
abundance: few
CDR3nt: TGTGCCAGCAGGCATATAGCGGGGTCCTCTTACGAGCAGTACTTC
CDR3aa: CASRHIAGSSYEQYF

d_gene: -
v_gene: TRBV19
j_gene: TRBJ2-1
abundance: few
CDR3nt: TGTGCCAGTAGTATTAGGAGGAATGAGCAGTTCTTC
CDR3aa: CASSIRRNEQFF

d_gene: -
v_gene: TRBV7-9
j_gene: TRBJ1-1
abundance: few
CDR3nt: TGTGCCAGCAGCTTAGGGACAGAACGGACTGAAGCTTTCTTT
CDR3aa: CASSLGTERTEAFF

d_gene: -
v_gene: TRBV19
j_gene: TRBJ1-5
abundance: few
CDR3nt: TGTGCCAGTAGGGGGCTGGCTTCGGGCAATCAGCCCCAGCATTTT
CDR3aa: CASRGLASGNQPQHF

d_gene: -
v_gene: TRBV6-6
j_gene: TRBJ1-4
abundance: -
CDR3nt: TGTGCCAGCAGTGGAGGACAGGAAAAACTGTTTTTT
CDR3aa: CASSGGQEKLFF

d_gene: TRBD2
v_gene: TRBV29-1
j_gene: TRBJ2-2
abundance: few
CDR3nt: TGCAGCGTGGTCGGGCTAGCGGGGGGGAACACCGGGGAGCTGTTTTTT
CDR3aa: CSVVGLAGGNTGELFF

d_gene: TRBD1
v_gene: TRBV7-9
j_gene: TRBJ2-1
abundance: -
CDR3nt: TGTGCCAGCAGCTCCCTAGTGGAGGGACAGGGTTACAATGAGCAGTTCTTC
CDR3aa: CASSSLVEGQGYNEQFF

d_gene: -
v_gene: TRBV12-5
j_gene: TRBJ2-5
abundance: -
CDR3nt: TGTGCTAGTGGTTTGTCCCTTCCGGAGACCCAGTACTTC
CDR3aa: CASGLSLPETQYF

d_gene: TRBD1
v_gene: TRBV4-1
j_gene: TRBJ2-1
abundance: -
CDR3nt: TGCGCCAGCAGCCAAACTCTACAGGGGGCCGGCTACAATGAGCAGTTCTTC
CDR3aa: CASSQTLQGAGYNEQFF

d_gene: TRBD1
v_gene: TRBV6-4
j_gene: TRBJ1-1
abundance: few
CDR3nt: TGTGCCAGCAGCCCGGAGATGACAGGGTATAGCACTGAAGCTTTCTTT
CDR3aa: CASSPEMTGYSTEAFF

d_gene: -
v_gene: TRBV19
j_gene: TRBJ1-5
abundance: few
CDR3nt: TGTGCCTCGTCGACAGGATCTAGCAATCAGCCCCAGCATTTT
CDR3aa: CASSTGSSNQPQHF

d_gene: -
v_gene: TRBV9
j_gene: TRBJ2-3
abundance: -
CDR3nt: TGTGCCAGCAGCGTAGGAGAGGGGGGGACAGATACGCAGTATTTT
CDR3aa: CASSVGEGGTDTQYF

d_gene: TRBD1
v_gene: TRBV2
j_gene: TRBJ2-7
abundance: -
CDR3nt: TGTGCCAGCCAAGCCGGGACAGGGGGTTACGAGCAGTACTTC
CDR3aa: CASQAGTGGYEQYF

d_gene: TRBD2
v_gene: TRBV6-5
j_gene: TRBJ2-1
abundance: -
CDR3nt: TGTGCCAGCAGTCTCACACCCGGGACTAGCGGGGGGGCGGTCTTC
CDR3aa: CASSLTPGTSGGAVF

d_gene: -
v_gene: TRBV6-5
j_gene: TRBJ1-1
abundance: -
CDR3nt: TGTGCCAGCATCCCCAGGGGCCCTCTTGCCGAAGCTTTCTTT
CDR3aa: CASIPRGPLAEAFF

d_gene: -
v_gene: TRBV5-1
j_gene: TRBJ2-2
abundance: -
CDR3nt: TGCGCCAGCAGCTTGGCCGAGACAGGGAGGACCGGGGAGCTGTTTTTT
CDR3aa: CASSLAETGRTGELFF

d_gene: -
v_gene: TRBV9
j_gene: TRBJ2-3
abundance: -
CDR3nt: TGTGCCAGCGGGGCAGGCGGCACAAATACGCAGTATTTT
CDR3aa: CASGAGGTNTQYF

d_gene: TRBD1
v_gene: TRBV25-1
j_gene: TRBJ2-2
abundance: -
CDR3nt: TGTGCCAGCAGCCCCGGGACAGATGTCGGGGAGCTGTTTTTT
CDR3aa: CASSPGTDVGELFF

d_gene: -
v_gene: TRBV6-5
j_gene: TRBJ1-5
abundance: -
CDR3nt: TGTGCCAGCAGTTACTCGAATCGAGGGGGACAGCCCCAGCATTTT
CDR3aa: CASSYSNRGGQPQHF

d_gene: -
v_gene: TRBV7-6
j_gene: TRBJ1-1
abundance: few
CDR3nt: TGTGCCAGCAGCCCCAACCCTTCGACAGCGAACACTGAAGCTTTCTTT
CDR3aa: CASSPNPSTANTEAFF

d_gene: -
v_gene: TRBV29-1
j_gene: TRBJ1-2
abundance: -
CDR3nt: TGCAGCGCCGGTCCTGTGGAGAACTATGGCTACACCTTC
CDR3aa: CSAGPVENYGYTF

d_gene: TRBD2
v_gene: TRBV19
j_gene: TRBJ2-7
abundance: few
CDR3nt: TGTGCCAGTAGTGCCTGGACTAGCGGGTTGGGGGAGCAGTACTTC
CDR3aa: CASSAWTSGLGEQYF

d_gene: TRBD1
v_gene: TRBV5-1
j_gene: TRBJ1-6
abundance: -
CDR3nt: TGCGCCAGCAGCTTGAGACAGGGGGGGAATTCACCCCTCCACTTT
CDR3aa: CASSLRQGGNSPLHF

d_gene: TRBD1
v_gene: TRBV7-9
j_gene: TRBJ1-1
abundance: -
CDR3nt: TGTGCCAGCAGCTTTGGACAGGGTGAAGCTTTCTTT
CDR3aa: CASSFGQGEAFF

d_gene: TRBD1
v_gene: TRBV27
j_gene: TRBJ1-5
abundance: -
CDR3nt: TGTGCCAGCAGTCCGACAGGGAGCCGGAATCAGCCCCAGCATTTT
CDR3aa: CASSPTGSRNQPQHF